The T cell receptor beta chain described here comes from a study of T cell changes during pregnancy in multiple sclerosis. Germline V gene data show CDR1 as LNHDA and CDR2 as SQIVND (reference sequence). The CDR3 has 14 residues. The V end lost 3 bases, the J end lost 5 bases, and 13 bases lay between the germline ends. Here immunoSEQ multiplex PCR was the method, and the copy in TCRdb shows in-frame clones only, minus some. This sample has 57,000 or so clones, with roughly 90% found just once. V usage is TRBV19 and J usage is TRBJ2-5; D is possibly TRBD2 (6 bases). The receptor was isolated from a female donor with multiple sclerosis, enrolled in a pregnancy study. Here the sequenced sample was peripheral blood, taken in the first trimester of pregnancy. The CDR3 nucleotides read TGTGCCAGTAGTATCGGCGGGAATCGCGAGACCCAGTACTTC. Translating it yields CASSIGGNRETQYF.